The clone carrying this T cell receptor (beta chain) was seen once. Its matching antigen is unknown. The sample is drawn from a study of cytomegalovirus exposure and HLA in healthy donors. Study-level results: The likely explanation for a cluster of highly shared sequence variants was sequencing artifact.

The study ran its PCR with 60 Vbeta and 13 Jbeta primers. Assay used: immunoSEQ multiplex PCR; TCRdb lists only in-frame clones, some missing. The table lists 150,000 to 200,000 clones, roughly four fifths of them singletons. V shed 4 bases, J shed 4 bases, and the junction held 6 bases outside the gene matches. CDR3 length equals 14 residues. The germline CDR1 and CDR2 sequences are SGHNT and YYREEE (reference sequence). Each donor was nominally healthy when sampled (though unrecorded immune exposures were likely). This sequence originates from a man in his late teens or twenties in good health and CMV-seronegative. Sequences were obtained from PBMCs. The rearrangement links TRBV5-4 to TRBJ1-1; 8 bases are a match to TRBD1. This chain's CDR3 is CASSADRVATEAFF. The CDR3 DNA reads TGTGCCAGCAGCGCGGACAGGGTGGCCACTGAAGCTTTCTTT.